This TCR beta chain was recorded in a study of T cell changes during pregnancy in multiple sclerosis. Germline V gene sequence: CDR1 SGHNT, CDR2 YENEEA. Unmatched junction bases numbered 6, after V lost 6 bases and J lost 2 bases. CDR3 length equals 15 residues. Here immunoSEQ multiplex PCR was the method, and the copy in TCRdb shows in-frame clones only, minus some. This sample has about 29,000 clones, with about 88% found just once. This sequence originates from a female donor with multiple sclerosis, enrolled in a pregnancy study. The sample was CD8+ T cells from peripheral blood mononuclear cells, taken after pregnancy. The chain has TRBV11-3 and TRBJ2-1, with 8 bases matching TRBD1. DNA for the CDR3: TGTGCCAGCAGAGATAGACAGGGGACCTACAATGAGCAGTTCTTC. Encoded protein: CASRDRQGTYNEQFF.